The 3 T cell receptor beta chains in this list originate from one sample, sequenced in a study of metastatic and nonmetastatic thyroid tumors. TCRdb reanalyzed the PCR reads via MiXCR. Of about 32,000 clones in the sample, 15% to 20% were seen once. Thyroid surgery was performed in patients who had received no treatment beforehand. Source material: blood. These receptors all stem from a female donor with papillary thyroid cancer or a benign thyroid nodule (not recorded which). Some clones in this sample may be carry-over from other donors' samples.

The table lists this clone with many counts. Since a much larger clone is just one base distant, this may be a read error. This rearrangement joins TRBV2 to TRBJ2-1, with a possible D match to TRBD2 (6 bases). Germline CDR1 SNHLY, CDR2 FYNNEI. The CDR3 runs 13 residues. Deletions cut 11 bases from V and 6 bases from J, with 17 bases between. CDR3 sequence reads: CAGAGLTLNEQFF. The CDR3 region has the DNA TGTGCCGGCGCCGGACTAACCCTCAATGAGCAGTTCTTC.

The V gene is TRBV24-1, the J gene TRBJ2-7; 7 bases agree with TRBD1. CDR3 length equals 15 residues. V shed 2 bases, J shed 2 bases, and the junction held 5 bases outside the gene matches. Germline assignment: CDR1 KGHDR and CDR2 SFDVKD. DNA of the CDR3: TGTGCCACCAGTGATTGGGACAGCCCCACCTACGAGCAGTACTTC. It yields the protein CATSDWDSPTYEQYF.

Ten or more counts support this clone. This chain links TRBV19 with TRBJ1-1; D remains ambiguous. V lost 3 bases, J lost 6 bases, and 14 bases lay in between. This CDR3 has 14 amino acids. Germline assignment: CDR1 LNHDA and CDR2 SQIVND (reference sequence). The CDR3 spells CASSMSGLSSEAFF. CDR3 in DNA: TGTGCCAGTAGTATGTCGGGGTTAAGTTCTGAAGCTTTCTTT.